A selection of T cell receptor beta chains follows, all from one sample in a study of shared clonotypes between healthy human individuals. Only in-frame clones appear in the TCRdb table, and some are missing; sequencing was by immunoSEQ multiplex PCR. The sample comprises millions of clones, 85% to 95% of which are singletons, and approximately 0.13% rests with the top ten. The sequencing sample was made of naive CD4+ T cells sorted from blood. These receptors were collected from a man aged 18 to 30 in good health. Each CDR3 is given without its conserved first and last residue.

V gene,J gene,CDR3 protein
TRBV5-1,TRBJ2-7,ASSLYGGSGGLRYEQY
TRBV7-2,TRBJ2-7,ASSLNRGSYEQY
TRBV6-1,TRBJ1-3,ASSEGGWGSGNTIY
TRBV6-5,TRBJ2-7,ASRREQTYEQY
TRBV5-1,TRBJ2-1,ASSLRENEQF
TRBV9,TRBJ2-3,ASSATGTSGDTQY
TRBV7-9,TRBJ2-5,ASTLPGTKETQY
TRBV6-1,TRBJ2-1,ASSVGSVGNEQF
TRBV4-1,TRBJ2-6,ASSQDRGASGANVLT
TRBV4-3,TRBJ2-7,ASSQEAGVEQY
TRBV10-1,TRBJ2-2,ASSRGQGSSGELF
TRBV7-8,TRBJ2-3,ASSPSWIVTDTQY
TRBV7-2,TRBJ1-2,ASSLALTGSGYT
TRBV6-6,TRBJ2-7,ASSYSAGAYEQY
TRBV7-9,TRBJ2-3,ASSPGQVLTDTQY
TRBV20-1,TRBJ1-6,SARVAPLH
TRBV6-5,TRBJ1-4,ASSIGQINEKLF
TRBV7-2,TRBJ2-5,ASSLFGQGETQY
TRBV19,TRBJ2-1,ASSRTVSSYNEQF
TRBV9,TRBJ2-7,ASSVTSGDRSPYEQY
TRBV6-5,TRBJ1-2,ASGGGSYGYT
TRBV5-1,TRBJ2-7,ASSLAGTAPDEQY
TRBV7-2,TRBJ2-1,ASSLGTSGTSYNEQF
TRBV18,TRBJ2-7,ASSPPSSGEQY
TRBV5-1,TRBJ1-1,ASSLGSITEAF
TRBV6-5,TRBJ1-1,ASSRDPDGTEAF
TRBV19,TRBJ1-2,ASSMGTGLRDAYGYT
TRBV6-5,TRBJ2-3,ASSYGPADTQY
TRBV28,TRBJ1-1,ASSPTGPEAF
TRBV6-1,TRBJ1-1,ASSETLGAF
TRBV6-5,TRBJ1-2,ASSQRENYGYT
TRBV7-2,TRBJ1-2,ASSLGVFDRRNYGYT
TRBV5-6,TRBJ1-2,ASSFPDRANYGYT
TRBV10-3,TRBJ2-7,AISESGGSSYEQY
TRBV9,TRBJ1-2,ASSEDSHLKGYT
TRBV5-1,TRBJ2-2,ASSSSGTITGELF
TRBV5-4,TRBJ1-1,ASSRSGGGGMNTEAF
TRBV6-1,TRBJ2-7,ASTNGGSFD
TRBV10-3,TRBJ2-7,AISEGGPIYEQY
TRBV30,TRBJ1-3,AWKGSGNTIY
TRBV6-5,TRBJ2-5,ASGISGETQY
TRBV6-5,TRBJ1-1,ASSRSGLNTEAF
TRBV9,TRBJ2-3,ASSVNGQDTQY
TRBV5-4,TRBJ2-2,ASSLDYTGELF
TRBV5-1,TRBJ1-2,ASSSTGAGNYGYT
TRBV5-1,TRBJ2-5,ASSLGGSDETQY
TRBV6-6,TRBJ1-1,ASSKSTRNTEAF
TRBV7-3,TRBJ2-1,ASSPGARGPGEQF
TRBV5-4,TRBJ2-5,ASSLTSGKETQY
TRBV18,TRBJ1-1,ASSPAGVPNTEAF
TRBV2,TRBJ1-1,ASSFTGATEAF
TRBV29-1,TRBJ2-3,SGGGSTDTQY
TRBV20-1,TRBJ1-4,SARVNEKLF
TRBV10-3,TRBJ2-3,AISQGVSTDTQY
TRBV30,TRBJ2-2,AWKWRGNTGELF